One T cell receptor (beta chain) is described in this entry. Its antigen is undetermined. Primers included in the PCR were 60 Vbeta and 13 Jbeta primers. Some clones are missing from TCRdb's copy, which holds only in-frame ones; the method was immunoSEQ multiplex PCR. This sample has approximately 160,000 clones, with 82% found just once. This CDR3 comprises 15 residues. Per germline, CDR1 SGHRS and CDR2 YFSETQ. V was shortened by 3 bases and J by 3 bases, with 15 bases between the two germline ends. This entry is derived from a study of cytomegalovirus exposure and HLA in healthy donors. At the level of the study: Genotyping of 300 to 450 donors showed that roughly 83% belonged to the Caucasian-associated ancestry cluster. Study conclusions and caveats: In a later analysis, a missense DCLRE1C variant was linked to TCR beta V- and J-gene trimming.

This chain links TRBV5-1 with TRBJ1-2; tentative D call: TRBD1 (6 bases). Sequenced sample: PBMCs. The receptor comes from a girl aged 5 to 17 in good health and CMV-seropositive. The CDR3 DNA follows: TGCGCCAGCAGCTCCAAACCAGGGGATCACTATGGCTACACCTTC. It translates to CASSSKPGDHYGYTF.